The present T cell receptor beta chain was sequenced within a study of T cell responses to AZD1222 COVID-19 vaccine. Study findings and constraints: The peak T cell response came first, and repertoires were sampled only after it. Rises in breadth and depth of Spike-specific TCRs came after two AZD1222 doses. Unmutated variant regions reportedly attract nearly half of all spike-specific TCRs. Clonal diversity was possibly underestimated; the donors were predominantly white British and more often female.

As regards this clone: What it recognizes is unknown. The same CDR3 can be traced to other DNA sequences in this sample.

The table came from immunoSEQ multiplex PCR; TCRdb's copy has only in-frame clones and leaves some out. The repertoire includes 250,000 to 300,000 clones, roughly 93% of them detected once, and less than 0.6% sits in the top ten. V shed 1 base and J shed 3 bases, with 6 bases lying between them. CDR1 is LNHDA and CDR2 is SQIVND in the germline V gene (reference sequence). The CDR3 runs to 13 residues. V is TRBV19 and J is TRBJ1-1; D remains ambiguous. This TCR was sampled from an adult who received the AZD1222 COVID-19 vaccine. The material sequenced was peripheral blood, taken 28 days after the second AZD1222 dose. CDR3 coding DNA: TGTGCCAGTAGTATAGGGCGGGACACTGAAGCTTTCTTT. Protein sequence: CASSIGRDTEAFF. The full variable domain, in which reference TRBV19 and TRBJ1-1 provide the parts outside the CDR3, is DGGITQSPKYLFRKEGQNVTLSCEQNLNHDAMYWYRQDPGQGLRLIYYSQIVNDFQKGDIAEGYSVSREKKESFPLTVTSAQKNPTAFYLCASSIGRDTEAFFGQGTRLTVV.